This is a list of T cell receptor beta chains from one sample in a study of radiation and T cells in renal cell carcinoma. Measured with immunoSEQ multiplex PCR; TCRdb has only the in-frame clones, and not every one. In the table there are 55,000 to 65,000 clones, just under 80% of which are singletons. This specimen was blood, taken from a patient whose treatment included radiotherapy and nephrectomy. The receptors shown here come from a man aged 60 to 75 with renal cell carcinoma. CDR3s include the opening cysteine and the closing phenylalanine or tryptophan. Fields, in order: V gene, D gene, CDR3 length, J gene, clone size, CDR3 DNA, CDR3 protein. A D gene is named only where the DNA matches it firmly. Not every row has a clone size; where given, it reads once, few, many or a size class.

V: TRBV5-1; D: -; length: 18; J: TRBJ2-1; size: -; DNA: TGCGCCAGCAGCTTGGGCAGGGGAGAAGTGAGCTCCTACAATGAGCAGTTCTTC; CDR3: CASSLGRGEVSSYNEQFF
V: TRBV30; D: -; length: 15; J: TRBJ2-2; size: -; DNA: TGTGCCTACACTGGCAGGGATGTTATCGCCGGGGAGCTGTTTTTT; CDR3: CAYTGRDVIAGELFF
V: TRBV11-3; D: -; length: 13; J: TRBJ1-2; size: -; DNA: TGTGCCAGCAGCTTAGGCTCGGACTATGGCTACACCTTC; CDR3: CASSLGSDYGYTF
V: TRBV5-4; D: -; length: 15; J: TRBJ2-3; size: -; DNA: TGTGCCAGCAGGAAAGACGAAGGGCGGACAGATACGCAGTATTTT; CDR3: CASRKDEGRTDTQYF
V: TRBV28; D: -; length: 14; J: TRBJ2-1; size: -; DNA: TGTGCCAGCAGTTCAGGGACTCTCGACAATGAGCAGTTCTTC; CDR3: CASSSGTLDNEQFF
V: TRBV5-1; D: -; length: 15; J: TRBJ1-4; size: -; DNA: TGCGCCAGCAGCCGTTCCGGACCATATGGCGAAAAACTGTTTTTT; CDR3: CASSRSGPYGEKLFF
V: TRBV7-6; D: TRBD1; length: 18; J: TRBJ2-6; size: -; DNA: TGTGCCAGCAGCTTGGAGACAGGGACGTACTCTGGGGCCAACGTCCTGACTTTC; CDR3: CASSLETGTYSGANVLTF
V: TRBV4-3; D: TRBD1; length: 15; J: TRBJ2-7; size: -; DNA: TGCGCCAGCAGCCAGTCAGACAGGGGCTCCTACGAGCAGTACTTC; CDR3: CASSQSDRGSYEQYF
V: TRBV18; D: -; length: 13; J: TRBJ2-7; size: -; DNA: TGTGCCAGCTCAGCTCTCCCGGACCACGAGCAGTACTTC; CDR3: CASSALPDHEQYF
V: TRBV25-1; D: TRBD1; length: 15; J: TRBJ2-2; size: -; DNA: TGTGCCAGCAGTGAAATGACAGGGGGGACCGGGGAGCTGTTTTTT; CDR3: CASSEMTGGTGELFF
V: TRBV7-6; D: -; length: 14; J: TRBJ1-1; size: -; DNA: TGTGCCAGCAGCTTAGGGGGGGTGCTCACTGAAGCTTTCTTT; CDR3: CASSLGGVLTEAFF
V: TRBV5-6; D: -; length: 17; J: TRBJ1-6; size: -; DNA: TGTGCCAGCAGCTTGGAGCAGGTTCATCCCTATAATTCACCCCTCCACTTT; CDR3: CASSLEQVHPYNSPLHF
V: TRBV7-9; D: -; length: 14; J: TRBJ2-3; size: -; DNA: TGTGCCAGCAGCTTAGATAGACTCACAGATACGCAGTATTTT; CDR3: CASSLDRLTDTQYF
V: TRBV4-1; D: TRBD2; length: 15; J: TRBJ2-1; size: -; DNA: TGCGCCAGCAGCCAAGAAGGGAGGGCGTACAATGAGCAGTTCTTC; CDR3: CASSQEGRAYNEQFF
V: TRBV18; D: -; length: 13; J: TRBJ1-1; size: -; DNA: TGTGCCAGCTCCGTACCCGGGACATCTCAAGCTTTCTTT; CDR3: CASSVPGTSQAFF
V: TRBV19; D: -; length: 15; J: TRBJ1-1; size: -; DNA: TGTGCCAGTAGTATTGAGGAGGGGTTGGTCACTGAAGCTTTCTTT; CDR3: CASSIEEGLVTEAFF
V: TRBV11-2; D: -; length: 15; J: TRBJ1-3; size: -; DNA: TGTGCCAGCAGCCACCCTGGGCGCACGGGATCCACCATATATTTT; CDR3: CASSHPGRTGSTIYF
V: TRBV11-3; D: -; length: 14; J: TRBJ1-2; size: -; DNA: TGTGCCAGCAGCTTAGAGGGGGGCGACTATGGCTACACCTTC; CDR3: CASSLEGGDYGYTF
V: TRBV9; D: -; length: 16; J: TRBJ2-5; size: -; DNA: TGTGCCAGCAGCGTATCGGCTACCGAAGAACAAGAGACCCAGTACTTC; CDR3: CASSVSATEEQETQYF
V: TRBV6-6; D: TRBD1; length: 14; J: TRBJ1-2; size: once; DNA: TGTGCCAGCAGCCGCTCCGGGACAGGGGCGGGCTACACCTTC; CDR3: CASSRSGTGAGYTF
V: TRBV4-2; D: -; length: 16; J: TRBJ1-2; size: -; DNA: TGTGCCAGCAGCCAAGATAGGGAGTTAGCTAACTATGGCTACACCTTC; CDR3: CASSQDRELANYGYTF
V: TRBV9; D: TRBD2; length: 16; J: TRBJ2-7; size: -; DNA: TGTGCCAGCAGCGCGCGGGGGGACACCAGCTCCTACGAGCAGTACTTC; CDR3: CASSARGDTSSYEQYF
V: TRBV9; D: -; length: 15; J: TRBJ2-2; size: -; DNA: TGTGCCAGCAGCGTGGGGTGGACGGACACCGGGGAGCTGTTTTTT; CDR3: CASSVGWTDTGELFF
V: TRBV6-7; D: -; length: 8; J: TRBJ2-5; size: -; DNA: TGTCAAACACAGACCCAGTACTTC; CDR3: CQTQTQYF
V: TRBV10-3; D: TRBD1; length: 16; J: TRBJ2-2; size: -; DNA: TGTGCCATCAGTGAGTCGACAGGGACAAACACCGGGGAGCTGTTTTTT; CDR3: CAISESTGTNTGELFF
V: TRBV9; D: -; length: 14; J: TRBJ2-3; size: -; DNA: TGTGCCAGCAGCGCAGGGGTAGAGACAGATACGCAGTATTTT; CDR3: CASSAGVETDTQYF
V: TRBV7-2; D: -; length: 17; J: TRBJ2-5; size: once; DNA: TGTGCCAGCAGCTCAAGTCTTGGGGCTGGGAACCAAGAGACCCAGTACTTC; CDR3: CASSSSLGAGNQETQYF
V: TRBV7-8; D: TRBD1; length: 13; J: TRBJ2-7; size: -; DNA: TGTGCCAGCAGCTTCGGGACAGGGGGTGAGCAGTACTTC; CDR3: CASSFGTGGEQYF
V: TRBV6-6; D: TRBD1; length: 13; J: TRBJ2-3; size: -; DNA: TGTGCCAGCAAAGGACAGGGGGCAGATACGCAGTATTTT; CDR3: CASKGQGADTQYF
V: TRBV5-6; D: TRBD1; length: 14; J: TRBJ2-7; size: -; DNA: TGTGCCAGTGGGCTGGGGGACAGGCACTACGAGCAGTACTTC; CDR3: CASGLGDRHYEQYF
V: TRBV7-9; D: TRBD1; length: 16; J: TRBJ1-5; size: -; DNA: TGTGCCAGCAGCCCGGGGACAGGGGGTAGCAATCAGCCCCAGCATTTT; CDR3: CASSPGTGGSNQPQHF
V: TRBV7-9; D: -; length: 15; J: TRBJ1-1; size: -; DNA: TGTGCCAGCAGCTTAGGGGGACCGATGAACACTGAAGCTTTCTTT; CDR3: CASSLGGPMNTEAFF
V: TRBV4-3; D: -; length: 14; J: TRBJ2-5; size: few; DNA: TGCGCCAGCAGCCAGGATAGGCGGCAAGAGACCCAGTACTTC; CDR3: CASSQDRRQETQYF
V: TRBV6-5; D: -; length: 14; J: TRBJ1-1; size: -; DNA: TGTGCCACATGGTGGGGAGGGAGCGACACTGAAGCTTTCTTT; CDR3: CATWWGGSDTEAFF
V: TRBV5-6; D: -; length: 13; J: TRBJ2-3; size: -; DNA: TGTGCCAGCAGCTTGGGGCCCTCAGATACGCAGTATTTT; CDR3: CASSLGPSDTQYF
V: TRBV4-3; D: -; length: 17; J: TRBJ2-7; size: -; DNA: TGCGCCAGCAGCCTGTATATCCCCACGGGTTACCCCTACGAGCAGTACTTC; CDR3: CASSLYIPTGYPYEQYF
V: TRBV25-1; D: -; length: 16; J: TRBJ2-5; size: -; DNA: TGTGCCAGCAGTGACCCCAGGAGGGGGGTGTCAGAGACCCAGTACTTC; CDR3: CASSDPRRGVSETQYF
V: TRBV28; D: TRBD1; length: 16; J: TRBJ2-5; size: few; DNA: TGTGCCAGCAATACCCCCTCCGGGACAGGGCTTGAGACCCAGTACTTC; CDR3: CASNTPSGTGLETQYF
V: TRBV5-1; D: TRBD1; length: 15; J: TRBJ2-7; size: -; DNA: TGCGCCAGCGTCCCCAAGTGGGACAGGTCGTACGAGCAGTACTTC; CDR3: CASVPKWDRSYEQYF
V: TRBV6-4; D: TRBD2; length: 18; J: TRBJ2-1; size: -; DNA: TGTGCCAGCAGTGCCCGAGCGGGGGGATCGAGCTCCTACAATGAGCAGTTCTTC; CDR3: CASSARAGGSSSYNEQFF
V: TRBV11-2; D: TRBD1; length: 16; J: TRBJ1-2; size: -; DNA: TGTGCCAGCAGCCCTCGGGGACAGAGAGCTAACTATGGCTACACCTTC; CDR3: CASSPRGQRANYGYTF
V: TRBV18; D: -; length: 13; J: TRBJ2-5; size: -; DNA: TGTGCCAGCTCACCCGGGGCTCAAGAGACCCAGTACTTC; CDR3: CASSPGAQETQYF
V: TRBV5-3; D: -; length: 15; J: TRBJ2-1; size: -; DNA: TGTGCCAGAAGCTTGAGACCTCTGAGTTACAATGAGCAGTTCTTC; CDR3: CARSLRPLSYNEQFF
V: TRBV10-3; D: -; length: 12; J: TRBJ2-7; size: -; DNA: TGTGCCATCAGTGGTCAAAGCTACGAGCAGTACTTC; CDR3: CAISGQSYEQYF
V: TRBV7-7; D: TRBD1; length: 14; J: TRBJ2-1; size: -; DNA: TGTGCCAGCAGCCGAATGACAGGGTTCAATGAGCAGTTCTTC; CDR3: CASSRMTGFNEQFF
V: TRBV5-6; D: -; length: 14; J: TRBJ2-3; size: -; DNA: TGTGCCAGCAGCGGCGGAGAGACCACAGATACGCAGTATTTT; CDR3: CASSGGETTDTQYF
V: TRBV11-2; D: TRBD2; length: 15; J: TRBJ2-1; size: -; DNA: TGTGCCAGCAGCTTCGGGACTAGCGGGGAGGGCGAGCAGTTCTTC; CDR3: CASSFGTSGEGEQFF
V: TRBV10-1; D: -; length: 16; J: TRBJ2-2; size: -; DNA: TGCGCCAGCAGTGACGGGACGCCCGCGAACACCGGGGAGCTGTTTTTT; CDR3: CASSDGTPANTGELFF
V: TRBV7-6; D: -; length: 14; J: TRBJ1-1; size: -; DNA: TGTGCCAGCAGCTTAGCGCAGATGAACACTGAAGCTTTCTTT; CDR3: CASSLAQMNTEAFF
V: TRBV29-1; D: -; length: 15; J: TRBJ1-1; size: -; DNA: TGCAGCGCGGGACCCCGACAGGTGGGGACCACTGAAGCTTTCTTT; CDR3: CSAGPRQVGTTEAFF
V: TRBV6-1; D: -; length: 14; J: TRBJ2-5; size: -; DNA: TGTGCCAGCAGTGGAAGACTAGTCGCAGAGACCCAGTACTTC; CDR3: CASSGRLVAETQYF
V: TRBV6-6; D: TRBD1; length: 13; J: TRBJ2-7; size: -; DNA: TGTGCCAGCAGTTTCGGGACAGCCTACGAGCAGTACTTC; CDR3: CASSFGTAYEQYF
V: TRBV5-1; D: -; length: 13; J: TRBJ2-7; size: -; DNA: TGCGCCAGCAGGGGGCAGAACTCCTACGAGCAGTACTTC; CDR3: CASRGQNSYEQYF
V: TRBV7-9; D: TRBD2; length: 15; J: TRBJ2-5; size: once; DNA: TGTGCCAGCAGCTTAGGTACTAGCGGGGTAGAGACCCAGTACTTC; CDR3: CASSLGTSGVETQYF
V: TRBV5-1; D: -; length: 13; J: TRBJ1-6; size: -; DNA: TGCGCCAGCAGGGTAATCGGAGATTCACCCCTCCACTTT; CDR3: CASRVIGDSPLHF
V: TRBV6-6; D: -; length: 13; J: TRBJ2-5; size: -; DNA: TGTGCCAGCAGCTATCTCGCGAGGGAGACCCAGTACTTC; CDR3: CASSYLARETQYF
V: TRBV29-1; D: -; length: 13; J: TRBJ1-5; size: -; DNA: TGCAGCGTTGCCGACAGGTTTGATCAGCCCCAGCATTTT; CDR3: CSVADRFDQPQHF
V: TRBV23-1; D: -; length: 15; J: TRBJ1-5; size: -; DNA: TGCGCCAGCAGTCAAGGCAGGAGCAATTATCAGCCCCAGCATTTT; CDR3: CASSQGRSNYQPQHF
V: TRBV10-1; D: TRBD1; length: 17; J: TRBJ2-3; size: once; DNA: TGCGCCAGCAGTGAGGAGGGGGACAGGGGACCCACAGATACGCAGTATTTT; CDR3: CASSEEGDRGPTDTQYF